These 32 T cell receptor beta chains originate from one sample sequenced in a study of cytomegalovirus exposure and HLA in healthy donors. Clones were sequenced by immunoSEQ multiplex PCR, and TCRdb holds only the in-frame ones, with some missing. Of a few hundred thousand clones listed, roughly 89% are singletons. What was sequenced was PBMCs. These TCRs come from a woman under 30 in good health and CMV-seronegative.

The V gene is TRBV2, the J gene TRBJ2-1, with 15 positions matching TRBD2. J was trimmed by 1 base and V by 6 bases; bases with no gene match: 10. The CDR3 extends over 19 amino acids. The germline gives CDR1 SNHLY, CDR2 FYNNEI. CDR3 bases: TGTGCCAGCAGGCCTAGTAGGGGACTAGCGGGGGGTTCCTACAATGAGCAGTTCTTC. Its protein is CASRPSRGLAGGSYNEQFF.

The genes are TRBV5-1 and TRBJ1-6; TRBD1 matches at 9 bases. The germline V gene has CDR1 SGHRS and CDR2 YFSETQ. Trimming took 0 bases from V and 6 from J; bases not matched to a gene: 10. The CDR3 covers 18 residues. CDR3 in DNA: TGCGCCAGCAGCTTGGCCGGACAGGGGAAGATATTTAATTCACCCCTCCACTTT. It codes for CASSLAGQGKIFNSPLHF. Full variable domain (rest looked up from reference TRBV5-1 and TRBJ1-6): KAGVTQTPRYLIKTRGQQVTLSCSPISGHRSVSWYQQTPGQGLQFLFEYFSETQRNKGNFPGRFSGRQFSNSRSEMNVSTLELGDSALYLCASSLAGQGKIFNSPLHFGNGTRLTVT.

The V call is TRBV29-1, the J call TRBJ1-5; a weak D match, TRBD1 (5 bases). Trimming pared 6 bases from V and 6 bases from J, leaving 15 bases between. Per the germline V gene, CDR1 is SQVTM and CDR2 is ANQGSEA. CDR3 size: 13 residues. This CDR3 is CSVGGQGGQPQHF. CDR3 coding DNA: TGCAGCGTGGGAGGACAAGGCGGTCAGCCCCAGCATTTT.

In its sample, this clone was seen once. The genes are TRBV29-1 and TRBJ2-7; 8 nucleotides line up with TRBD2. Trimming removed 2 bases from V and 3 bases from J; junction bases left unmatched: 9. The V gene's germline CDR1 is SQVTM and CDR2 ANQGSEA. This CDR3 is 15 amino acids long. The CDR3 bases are TGCAGCGTTGAAAAACCAGCGGGAGTTTTCTACGAGCAGTACTTC. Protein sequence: CSVEKPAGVFYEQYF.

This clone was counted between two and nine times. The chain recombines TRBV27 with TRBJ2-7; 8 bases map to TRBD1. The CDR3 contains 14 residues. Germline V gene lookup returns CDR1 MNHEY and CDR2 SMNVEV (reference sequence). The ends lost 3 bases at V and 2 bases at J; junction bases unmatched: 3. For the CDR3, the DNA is TGTGCCAGCAGTTTGACAGGGGCGGCCTACGAGCAGTACTTC. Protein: CASSLTGAAYEQYF.

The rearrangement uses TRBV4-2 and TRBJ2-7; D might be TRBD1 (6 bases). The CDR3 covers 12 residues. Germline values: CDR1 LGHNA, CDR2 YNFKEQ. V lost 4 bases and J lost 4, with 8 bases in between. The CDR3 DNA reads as TGTGCCAGCAGCCCGAGGGGGTACGAGCAGTACTTC. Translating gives CASSPRGYEQYF.

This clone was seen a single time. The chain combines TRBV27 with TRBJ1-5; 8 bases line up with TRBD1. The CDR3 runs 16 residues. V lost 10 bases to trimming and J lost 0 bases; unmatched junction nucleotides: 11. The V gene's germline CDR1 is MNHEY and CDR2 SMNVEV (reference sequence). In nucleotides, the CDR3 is TGTGCCACCTCGCGGCAGGGGGCAAGTAGCAATCAGCCCCAGCATTTT. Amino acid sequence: CATSRQGASSNQPQHF.

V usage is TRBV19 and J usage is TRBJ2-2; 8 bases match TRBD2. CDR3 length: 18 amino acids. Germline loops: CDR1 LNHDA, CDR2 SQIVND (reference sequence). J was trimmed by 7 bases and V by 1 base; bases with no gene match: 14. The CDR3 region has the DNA TGTGCCAGTAGTATAGGCGGGCTAGCGGGCCCGCCTAGCGGGGAGCTGTTTTTT. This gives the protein CASSIGGLAGPPSGELFF.

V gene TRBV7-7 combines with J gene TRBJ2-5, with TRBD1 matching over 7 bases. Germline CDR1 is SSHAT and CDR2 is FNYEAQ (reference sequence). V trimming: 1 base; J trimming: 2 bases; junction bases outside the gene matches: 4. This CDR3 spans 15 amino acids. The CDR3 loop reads CASSLGGGHQETQYF. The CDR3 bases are TGTGCCAGCAGCTTAGGAGGGGGCCATCAAGAGACCCAGTACTTC.

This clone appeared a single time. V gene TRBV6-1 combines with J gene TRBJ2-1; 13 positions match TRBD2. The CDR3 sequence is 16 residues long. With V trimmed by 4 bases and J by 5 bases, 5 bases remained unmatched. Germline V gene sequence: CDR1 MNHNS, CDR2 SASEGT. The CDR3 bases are TGTGCCAGCAGTGGGGCCGGGACTAGCGGGAACAATGAGCAGTTCTTC. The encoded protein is CASSGAGTSGNNEQFF.

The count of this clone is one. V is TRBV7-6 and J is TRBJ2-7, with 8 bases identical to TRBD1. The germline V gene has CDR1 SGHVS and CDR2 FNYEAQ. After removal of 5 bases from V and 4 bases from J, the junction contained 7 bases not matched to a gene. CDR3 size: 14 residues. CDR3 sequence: CASSPRTGNYEQYF. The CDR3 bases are TGTGCCAGCAGCCCCAGGACAGGGAATTACGAGCAGTACTTC.

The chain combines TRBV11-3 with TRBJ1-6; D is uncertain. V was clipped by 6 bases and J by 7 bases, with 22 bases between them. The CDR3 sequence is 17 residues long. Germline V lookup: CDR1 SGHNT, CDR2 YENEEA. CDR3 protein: CASSFLARRESNSPLHF. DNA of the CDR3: TGTGCCAGCAGTTTTCTGGCTAGGAGGGAAAGCAATTCACCCCTCCACTTT.

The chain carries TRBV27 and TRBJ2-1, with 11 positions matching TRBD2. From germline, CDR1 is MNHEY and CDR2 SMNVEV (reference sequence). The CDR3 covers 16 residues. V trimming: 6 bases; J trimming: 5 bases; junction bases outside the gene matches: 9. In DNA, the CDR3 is TGTGCCAGCAGCTCTCCGGGACTAGCGGACAACAATGAGCAGTTCTTC. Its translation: CASSSPGLADNNEQFF.

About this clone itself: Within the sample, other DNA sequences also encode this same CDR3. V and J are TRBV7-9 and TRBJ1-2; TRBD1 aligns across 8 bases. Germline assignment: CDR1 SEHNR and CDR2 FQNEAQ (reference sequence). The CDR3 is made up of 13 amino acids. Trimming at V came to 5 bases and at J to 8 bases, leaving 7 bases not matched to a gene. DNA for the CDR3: TGTGCCAGCAGCCCTAACACAGGGGGGGGCTACACCTTC. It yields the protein CASSPNTGGGYTF.

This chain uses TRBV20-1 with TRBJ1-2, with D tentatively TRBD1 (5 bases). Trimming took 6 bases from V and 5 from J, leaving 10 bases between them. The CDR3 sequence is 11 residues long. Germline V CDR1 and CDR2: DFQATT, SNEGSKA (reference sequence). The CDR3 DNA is TGCAGTGCGCATAGGGGTTATGGCTACACCTTC. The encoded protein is CSAHRGYGYTF.

The CDR3 spells CASGQGRSYTF. The CDR3, as DNA: TGTGCCAGCGGACAGGGCCGTAGCTACACCTTC. V is TRBV25-1 and J is TRBJ1-2; TRBD1 aligns across 8 bases. The CDR3 runs 11 residues. With 8 bases clipped from V and 9 bases from J, the junction kept 5 bases outside the gene matches. Germline CDR1 and CDR2: MGHDK and SYGVNS.

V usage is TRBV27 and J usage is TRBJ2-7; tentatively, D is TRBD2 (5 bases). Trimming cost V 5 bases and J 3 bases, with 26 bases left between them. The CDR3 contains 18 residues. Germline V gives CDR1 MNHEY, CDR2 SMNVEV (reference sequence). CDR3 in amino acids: CASSTRLGVKMSSYEQYF. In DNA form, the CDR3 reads TGTGCCAGCAGTACCCGCCTCGGGGTAAAAATGAGTAGCTACGAGCAGTACTTC.

The chain's CDR3 is CASSLRTAGYNEQFF. In DNA form, the CDR3 reads TGCGCCAGCAGCTTGAGGACAGCCGGATACAATGAGCAGTTCTTC. The rearrangement joins TRBV5-1 to TRBJ2-1, with TRBD1 as a possible D gene (6 bases). V lost 1 base and J lost 4, with 12 bases in between. Germline assignment: CDR1 SGHRS and CDR2 YFSETQ. The CDR3 is made up of 15 amino acids. Using reference TRBV5-1 and TRBJ2-1 for the parts outside the CDR3, the full variable domain is KAGVTQTPRYLIKTRGQQVTLSCSPISGHRSVSWYQQTPGQGLQFLFEYFSETQRNKGNFPGRFSGRQFSNSRSEMNVSTLELGDSALYLCASSLRTAGYNEQFFGPGTRLTVL.

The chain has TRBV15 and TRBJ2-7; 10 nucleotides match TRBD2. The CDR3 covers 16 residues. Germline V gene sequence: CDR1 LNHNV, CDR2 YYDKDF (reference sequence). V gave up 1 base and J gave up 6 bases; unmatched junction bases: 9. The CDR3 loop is CATSRGTGTSVFEQYF. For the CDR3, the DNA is TGTGCCACCAGCAGAGGTACCGGGACTAGCGTTTTCGAGCAGTACTTC.

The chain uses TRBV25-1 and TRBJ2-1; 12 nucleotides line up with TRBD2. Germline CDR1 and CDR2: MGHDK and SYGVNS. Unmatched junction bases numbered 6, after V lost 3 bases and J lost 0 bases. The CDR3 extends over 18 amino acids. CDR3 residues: CASSDFGLAGPSYNEQFF. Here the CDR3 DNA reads TGTGCCAGCAGTGACTTTGGACTAGCGGGGCCCTCCTACAATGAGCAGTTCTTC.

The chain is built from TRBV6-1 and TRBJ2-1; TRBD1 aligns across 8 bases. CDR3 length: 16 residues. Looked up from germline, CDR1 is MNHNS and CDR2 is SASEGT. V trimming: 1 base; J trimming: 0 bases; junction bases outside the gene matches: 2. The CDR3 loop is CASSEGQGSSYNEQFF. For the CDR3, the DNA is TGTGCCAGCAGTGAAGGACAGGGGAGCTCCTACAATGAGCAGTTCTTC.

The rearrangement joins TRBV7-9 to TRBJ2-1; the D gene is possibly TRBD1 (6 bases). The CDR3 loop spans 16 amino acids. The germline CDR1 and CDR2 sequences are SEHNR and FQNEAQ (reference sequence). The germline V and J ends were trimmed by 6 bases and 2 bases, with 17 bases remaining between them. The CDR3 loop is CASRPTRDTAYNEQFF. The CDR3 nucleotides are TGTGCCAGCAGACCCACCCGGGACACCGCCTACAATGAGCAGTTCTTC.

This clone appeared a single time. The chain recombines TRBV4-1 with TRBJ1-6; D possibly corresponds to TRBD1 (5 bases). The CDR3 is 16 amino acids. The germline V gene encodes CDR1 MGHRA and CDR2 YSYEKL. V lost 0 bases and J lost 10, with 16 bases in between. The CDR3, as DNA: TGCGCCAGCAGCCAAGAAGGGCAGGGTATAGAGTCACCCCTCCACTTT. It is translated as CASSQEGQGIESPLHF.

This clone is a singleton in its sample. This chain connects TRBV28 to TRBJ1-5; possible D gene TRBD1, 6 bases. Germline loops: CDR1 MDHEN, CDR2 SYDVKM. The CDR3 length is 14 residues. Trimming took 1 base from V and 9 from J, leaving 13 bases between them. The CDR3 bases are TGTGCCAGCAGTTTATCACAGGGAGGGAGGCCCCAGCATTTT. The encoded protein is CASSLSQGGRPQHF.

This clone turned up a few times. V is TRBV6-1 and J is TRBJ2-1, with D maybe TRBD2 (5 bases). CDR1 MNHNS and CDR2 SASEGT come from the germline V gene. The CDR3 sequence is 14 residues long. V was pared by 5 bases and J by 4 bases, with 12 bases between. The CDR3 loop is CASSMGELYNEQFF. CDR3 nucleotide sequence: TGTGCCAGCAGTATGGGAGAACTTTACAATGAGCAGTTCTTC.

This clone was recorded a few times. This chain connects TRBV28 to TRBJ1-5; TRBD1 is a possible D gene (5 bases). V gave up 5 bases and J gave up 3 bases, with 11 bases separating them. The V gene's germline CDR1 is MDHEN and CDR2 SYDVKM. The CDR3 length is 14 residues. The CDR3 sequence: CASSPGIYNQPQHF. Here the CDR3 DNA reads TGTGCCAGCAGTCCAGGGATTTACAATCAGCCCCAGCATTTT.

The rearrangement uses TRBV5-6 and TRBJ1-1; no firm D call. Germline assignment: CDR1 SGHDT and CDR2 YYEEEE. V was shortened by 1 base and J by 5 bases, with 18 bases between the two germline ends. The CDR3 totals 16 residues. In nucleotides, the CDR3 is TGTGCCAGCAGCTTGAATATGTTTATGGGCGGGACTGAAGCTTTCTTT. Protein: CASSLNMFMGGTEAFF.

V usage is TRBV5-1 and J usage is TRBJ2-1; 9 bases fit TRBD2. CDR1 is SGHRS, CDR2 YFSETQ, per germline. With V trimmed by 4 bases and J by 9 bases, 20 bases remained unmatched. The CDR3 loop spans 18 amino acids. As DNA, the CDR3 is TGCGCCAGCAGCCAGACGATGATAGCGGGGGCCATTTCCACTGAGCAGTTCTTC. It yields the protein CASSQTMIAGAISTEQFF.

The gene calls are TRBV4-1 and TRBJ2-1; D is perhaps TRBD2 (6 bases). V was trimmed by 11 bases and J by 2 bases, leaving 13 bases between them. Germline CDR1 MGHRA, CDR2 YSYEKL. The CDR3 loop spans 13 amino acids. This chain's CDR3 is CASGAGTYNEQFF. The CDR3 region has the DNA TGCGCCTCGGGTGCGGGGACCTACAATGAGCAGTTCTTC.

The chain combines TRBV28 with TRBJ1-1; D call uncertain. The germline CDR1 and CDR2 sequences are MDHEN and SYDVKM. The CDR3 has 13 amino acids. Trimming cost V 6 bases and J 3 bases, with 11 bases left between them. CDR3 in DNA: TGTGCCAGCAGCCTCGGGCGGGACACTGAAGCTTTCTTT. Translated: CASSLGRDTEAFF.

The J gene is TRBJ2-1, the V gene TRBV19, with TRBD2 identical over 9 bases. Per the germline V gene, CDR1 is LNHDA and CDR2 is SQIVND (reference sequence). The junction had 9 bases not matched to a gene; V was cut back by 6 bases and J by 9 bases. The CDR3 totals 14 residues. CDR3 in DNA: TGTGCCAGTAGGACCTTAGCGGGAGACGGTGAGCAGTTCTTC. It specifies CASRTLAGDGEQFF.

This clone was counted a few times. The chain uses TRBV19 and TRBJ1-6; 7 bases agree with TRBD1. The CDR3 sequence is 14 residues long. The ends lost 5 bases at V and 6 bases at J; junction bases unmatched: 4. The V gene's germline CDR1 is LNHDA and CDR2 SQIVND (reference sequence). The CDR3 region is CASSRDSRNSPLHF. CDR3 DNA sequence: TGTGCCAGTAGTCGGGACAGTCGTAATTCACCCCTCCACTTT.